The clone carrying this TCR beta chain has just one count. No antigen is known for it. This sample is part of a study of cytomegalovirus exposure and HLA in healthy donors. The overall study: It was reported in a later analysis that the same platform had been used for the 120 validation repertoires as for the roughly 650 first-cohort repertoires.

Study-wide results and caveats: Most sequenced TCRs were rare (though some public TCRs occurred in many donors). In vitro testing confirmed three CMV-associated chains as specific for CMV antigens.

Some clones are missing from TCRdb's copy, which holds only in-frame ones; the method was immunoSEQ multiplex PCR. The profile shows 130,000 to 150,000 clones, roughly 87% of them singletons. V gave up 2 bases and J gave up 4 bases; unmatched junction bases: 14. From germline, CDR1 is MGHRA and CDR2 YSYEKL. This CDR3 is built from 18 residues. Donors were drawn from the approximately 120-subject validation cohort, separate from the approximately 670-subject first cohort. This TCR was sampled from a young man in good health and CMV-seropositive. The sample taken for sequencing was PBMCs. V is TRBV4-1 and J is TRBJ2-1; 7 nucleotides line up with TRBD2. The CDR3 region is CASSQPKELGLQYNEQFF. The CDR3, as DNA: TGCGCCAGCAGCCAACCAAAGGAACTGGGACTACAGTACAATGAGCAGTTCTTC.